This T cell receptor beta chain was documented in a study of cytotoxic CD8 clonotypes in ibrutinib-treated CLL. Notes on the study in general: Clonality climbed at ibrutinib response, then dropped toward baseline at progression.

CDR3 size: 16 residues. CDR1 KGHSY and CDR2 FQNENV come from the germline V gene. Unmatched junction bases numbered 6, after V lost 4 bases and J lost 5 bases. The repertoire was sequenced with immunoSEQ multiplex PCR; TCRdb's copy has only in-frame clones and lacks some. The sample lists 200,000 to 250,000 clones, roughly 73% occurring once. For TCR beta libraries, roughly 2 micrograms of genomic DNA were obtained from cryopreserved PBMCs. Details on this clone: Its cognate antigen is unknown.

Material: PBMCs, obtained after 12 months of ibrutinib treatment. The gene calls are TRBV16 and TRBJ1-6; 9 nucleotides agree with TRBD1. The TCR sequence derives from a human donor with chronic lymphocytic leukemia. The CDR3 is CASSPAGQGNNSPLHF. The DNA of the CDR3 is TGTGCCAGCAGCCCCGCTGGACAGGGGAATAATTCACCCCTCCACTTT. Using reference TRBV16 and TRBJ1-6 for the parts outside the CDR3, the full variable domain is GEEVAQTPKHLVRGEGQKAKLYCAPIKGHSYVFWYQQVLKNEFKFLISFQNENVFDETGMPKERFSAKCLPNSPCSLEIQATKLEDSAVYFCASSPAGQGNNSPLHFGNGTRLTVT.